This T cell receptor beta chain was sequenced during a study of human T cells and chemical hapten exposure. The CDR3 length is 13 residues. The V gene's germline CDR1 is MNHEY and CDR2 SVGAGI. The V end lost 5 bases, the J end lost 4 bases, and 11 bases lay between the germline ends. This clonotype occurred a few times. TCRdb recomputed calls from the RACE reads with MiXCR, one row per CDR3 protein. The sample has roughly 200,000 distinct CDR3 sequences, under 30% seen once; the top ten hold roughly 2.4%. As to time point: patch test 3, about 24 weeks after DPC sensitization. The treatment was: therapeutic diphenylcyclopropenone sensitization with weekly scalp DPC.

The sequencing used whole blood, collected in connection with sensitization to the hapten diphenylcyclopropenone (DPC). The TCR comes from a woman between 40 and 55 years old with alopecia areata. Some clones in this sample may be carry-over from other donors' samples. The V and J genes are TRBV6-5 and TRBJ1-2, with D perhaps TRBD1 (6 bases). The CDR3 DNA is TGTGCCAGCAGTCAACAGGGAACCTATGGCTACACCTTC. Protein: CASSQQGTYGYTF.